One sample yielded the 9 T cell receptor beta chains listed below, sequenced in a study of identical twins. TCRdb re-derived calls from the 5' RACE reads in MiXCR, one entry per CDR3 protein. The table lists a few hundred thousand distinct CDR3 sequences, roughly 15% of them singletons, with around 0.4% in the top ten. Separately, the same data were catalogued under a study of yellow fever vaccine responses in identical twins.

The material sequenced was CD4+ T cells sorted from blood. The receptors here all came from a woman aged 18-29 years in good health.

CDR3 DNA sequence: TGTGCCAGCAGCGGGACTAGCGGGCAAGTTGAGCAGTTCTTC. This encodes CASSGTSGQVEQFF. V gene TRBV12-3 or TRBV12-4 combines with J gene TRBJ2-1; TRBD2 agrees at 12 bases. V gave up 6 bases and J gave up 9 bases; unmatched junction bases: 6. The CDR3 consists of 14 residues.

This clonotype was detected only a few times. The chain carries TRBV29-1 and TRBJ2-3; the D is unclear. This CDR3 comprises 14 residues. Germline V gene sequence: CDR1 SQVTM, CDR2 ANQGSEA. CDR3 region: CSLGRAVSTDTQYF. Here the CDR3 DNA reads TGCAGTCTGGGTCGGGCGGTAAGCACAGATACGCAGTATTTT.

This clonotype occurred a few times. The V call is TRBV28, the J call TRBJ1-2; possible D gene TRBD1, 6 bases. The CDR3 consists of 13 residues. CDR1 is MDHEN, CDR2 SYDVKM, per germline. Deletions cut 4 bases from V and 7 bases from J, with 13 bases between. This CDR3 reads CASSYGGVGGYTF. The DNA for the CDR3 is TGTGCCAGCAGTTACGGGGGCGTCGGTGGCTACACCTTC.

This clonotype showed up just a few times. V usage is TRBV20-1 and J usage is TRBJ2-1, with D uncertain. Germline V lookup: CDR1 DFQATT, CDR2 SNEGSKA (reference sequence). This CDR3 is 11 amino acids long. Trimming took 3 bases from V and 5 from J, leaving 5 bases between them. CDR3 nucleotide sequence: TGCAGTGCTAGCCAGCACAATGAGCAGTTCTTC. As protein: CSASQHNEQFF.

This clonotype was counted a few times. The genes are TRBV7-7 and TRBJ2-7; TRBD1 agrees at 11 bases. V lost 3 bases to trimming and J lost 1 base; unmatched junction nucleotides: 2. Germline-derived CDR1 and CDR2 are SSHAT and FNYEAQ (reference sequence). The CDR3 loop spans 15 amino acids. In DNA, the CDR3 is TGTGCCAGCAGCTTGGGACAGGGGGAGTCCTACGAGCAGTACTTC. It specifies CASSLGQGESYEQYF.

Here the CDR3 reads CASSATGGNEQFF. In nucleotides, the CDR3 is TGTGCCAGCAGCGCCACAGGGGGAAATGAGCAGTTCTTC. This chain uses TRBV7-3 with TRBJ2-1, with 8 bases identical to TRBD1. Germline CDR1 SGHTA, CDR2 FQGTGA. The CDR3 runs 13 residues. The junction had 4 bases not matched to a gene; V was cut back by 5 bases and J by 7 bases.

V is TRBV7-9 and J is TRBJ1-1; possible D gene TRBD1, 5 bases. V was shortened by 7 bases and J by 6 bases, with 18 bases between the two germline ends. The CDR3 covers 14 residues. Germline lookup yields CDR1 SEHNR and CDR2 FQNEAQ (reference sequence). The CDR3 DNA is TGTGCCAGCAACCGGGACGTTATGTACGCTGAAGCTTTCTTT. It is translated as CASNRDVMYAEAFF.

This chain uses TRBV5-1 with TRBJ2-3, with 12 bases fitting TRBD2. This CDR3 is built from 17 residues. Germline V gene lookup returns CDR1 SGHRS and CDR2 YFSETQ. J was trimmed by 1 base and V by 0 bases; bases with no gene match: 3. CDR3: CASSLVASGRGTDTQYF. The CDR3 DNA is TGCGCCAGCAGCTTGGTGGCTAGCGGGAGGGGCACAGATACGCAGTATTTT.

This chain connects TRBV12-3 or TRBV12-4 to TRBJ1-1; D gene uncertain. V lost 3 bases to trimming and J lost 1 base, with 9 bases between them. The CDR3 sequence is 14 residues long. The CDR3 bases are TGTGCCAGCAGTTTGGAGTGGTCGAACACTGAAGCTTTCTTT. This sequence encodes CASSLEWSNTEAFF.